Here is one TCR beta chain with its context. This specimen comes from a study of OX40 agonist ivuxolimab in advanced cancers. CDR3 length: 15 residues. Trimming took 0 bases from V and 8 from J, leaving 17 bases between them. The germline V gene encodes CDR1 SGHKS and CDR2 YYEKEE (reference sequence). The protocol was immunoSEQ multiplex PCR, while the TCRdb copy is restricted to in-frame clones and leaves out a portion. Of some 64,000 clones in the sample, around 85% are singletons; the top ten hold around 0.8%. The specimen was CD4+ or CD8+ T cells sorted from blood, collected in a trial of the OX40 agonist ivuxolimab. This chain uses TRBV5-5 with TRBJ1-2; perhaps TRBD1 as D (5 bases). This sequence originates from an adult with an advanced solid tumor such as melanoma, head and neck, liver or kidney cancer. CDR3 nucleotide sequence: TGTGCCAGCAGCTTGGGTCCCAGGGAACAAAGGGGCTACACCTTC. Translated, it gives CASSLGPREQRGYTF.